This T cell receptor (beta chain) was found in a study of lymphopenia after photon versus proton radiotherapy. Study-level points and caveats: Relative stability marked proton patients; photon patients lost diversity and naive cells. Only patients who died were analyzed for survival; proton advantage is unproven. After lymphocyte nadir, photon-treated repertoires showed oligoclonal expansion, especially CD8+ Temra.

The CDR3 loop spans 14 amino acids. After removal of 8 bases from V and 3 bases from J, the junction contained 10 bases not matched to a gene. CDR1 is MNHNS and CDR2 is SASEGT in the germline V gene. TCRdb keeps only in-frame clones here, not all; method: immunoSEQ multiplex PCR. The sample has fewer than 65,000 clones, roughly 86% seen once; the top ten hold roughly 2.3%. Of note for this clone: Antigen: not known.

This chain joins TRBV6-1 and TRBJ2-7; 7 bases are shared with TRBD1. The starting material was peripheral blood, obtained from a patient treated with photon-based radiotherapy. The receptor was isolated from a man aged 35 to 55 with gastric cancer. The CDR3 nucleotides read TGTGCCAGCTGCTACGGACAGGAGGTCTACGAGCAGTACTTC. Translation: CASCYGQEVYEQYF.